A single sample gave rise to the 32 T cell receptor beta chains below, sequenced in a study of OX40 agonist ivuxolimab in advanced cancers. TCRdb keeps only in-frame clones here, not all; method: immunoSEQ multiplex PCR. The profile shows 50,000 to 55,000 clones, over 70% of them singletons. The input for sequencing was CD4+ or CD8+ T cells sorted from blood, taken in a trial of the OX40 agonist ivuxolimab. The origin of the receptors is an adult with an advanced solid tumor such as melanoma, head and neck, liver or kidney cancer.

The sample holds a few counts of this clone. V usage is TRBV19 and J usage is TRBJ2-4, with TRBD1 matching over 10 bases. Trimming removed 5 bases from V and 6 bases from J; junction bases left unmatched: 7. The germline V gene has CDR1 LNHDA and CDR2 SQIVND (reference sequence). This CDR3 contains 15 residues. The CDR3 here is CASSSIDRGLNIQYF. CDR3 nucleotides: TGTGCCAGTAGTTCCATAGACAGGGGGCTAAACATTCAGTACTTC.

The V gene is TRBV28, the J gene TRBJ1-1, with D uncertain. V dropped 3 bases and J dropped 0 bases, with 5 bases sitting between them. Per the germline V gene, CDR1 is MDHEN and CDR2 is SYDVKM. The CDR3 loop spans 13 amino acids. CDR3 sequence reads: CASSFQMNTEAFF. DNA of the CDR3: TGTGCCAGCAGTTTTCAGATGAACACTGAAGCTTTCTTT.

The chain uses TRBV6-5 and TRBJ2-1; D is uncertain. CDR3 size: 15 residues. Trimming removed 7 bases at V and 6 bases at J, with 19 bases between. The germline V gene encodes CDR1 MNHEY and CDR2 SVGAGI. In DNA, the CDR3 is TGTGCCAGCACCGCGGTGGGCCTTCGAAGCAATGAGCAGTTCTTC. It specifies CASTAVGLRSNEQFF.

In this sample, this clone turned up once. The chain recombines TRBV5-1 with TRBJ2-3; D is unclear. Germline V gene lookup returns CDR1 SGHRS and CDR2 YFSETQ. This CDR3 has 16 residues. V was shortened by 5 bases and J by 2 bases, with 18 bases between the two germline ends. The CDR3 region has the DNA TGCGCCAGCAGGAATCAGTTTTCGGATTCCACAGATACGCAGTATTTT. Amino acids: CASRNQFSDSTDTQYF.

The V and J genes are TRBV5-4 and TRBJ2-1, with D maybe TRBD2 (6 bases). CDR1 is SGHNT, CDR2 YYREEE, per germline (reference sequence). The CDR3 length is 15 residues. The germline V and J ends were trimmed by 2 bases and 3 bases, with 12 bases remaining between them. The CDR3 DNA is TGTGCCAGCAGCTTTACTAGCAGGGACTACAATGAGCAGTTCTTC. Its protein product is CASSFTSRDYNEQFF. Looking up the rest from reference TRBV5-4 and TRBJ2-1 gives the full variable domain: ETGVTQSPTHLIKTRGQQVTLRCSSQSGHNTVSWYQQALGQGPQFIFQYYREEENGRGNFPPRFSGLQFPNYSSELNVNALELDDSALYLCASSFTSRDYNEQFFGPGTRLTVL.

The CDR3 sequence: CASSLVPAGVGNEQFF. CDR3 nucleotides: TGTGCCAGCAGCTTAGTTCCAGCGGGAGTGGGGAATGAGCAGTTCTTC. The chain couples TRBV11-2 to TRBJ2-1, with 8 nucleotides matching TRBD2. The V gene end was trimmed by 1 base and the J gene end by 7 bases; junction bases not matched to a gene: 9. CDR1 and CDR2 from the germline V gene are SGHAT and FQNNGV. The length of the CDR3 is 16 residues.

This clone was detected only a few times. The chain combines TRBV7-2 with TRBJ2-4, with D possibly TRBD2 on 7 matching bases. There are 15 residues in the CDR3. Trimming cost V 6 bases and J 0 bases, with 12 bases left between them. Per the germline V gene, CDR1 is SGHTA and CDR2 is FQGNSA. This CDR3 is CASRKGGLAKNIQYF. The CDR3 DNA follows: TGTGCCAGCAGAAAGGGGGGGCTAGCCAAAAACATTCAGTACTTC.

The chain has TRBV10-3 and TRBJ1-2; 7 nucleotides match TRBD1. Germline V gene lookup returns CDR1 ENHRY and CDR2 SYGVKD. The V gene end was trimmed by 2 bases and the J gene end by 5 bases; junction bases not matched to a gene: 5. This CDR3 spans 14 amino acids. The DNA of the CDR3 is TGTGCCATCAGTGAGCCTCCGGGACAGTATGGCTACACCTTC. Translating gives CAISEPPGQYGYTF.

The chain combines TRBV15 with TRBJ2-1; tentative D call: TRBD1 (6 bases). The germline V and J ends were trimmed by 4 bases and 8 bases, with 15 bases remaining between them. Germline CDR1 LNHNV, CDR2 YYDKDF (reference sequence). The CDR3 contains 14 residues. The CDR3 sequence: CATSKQDSRDEQFF. CDR3 DNA sequence: TGTGCCACCAGCAAGCAGGACAGTCGCGATGAGCAGTTCTTC.

The V and J genes are TRBV7-8 and TRBJ2-2; TRBD2 is a possible D gene (6 bases). V gave up 2 bases and J gave up 1 base, with 11 bases separating them. The CDR3 sequence is 16 residues long. Germline CDR1 is SGHVS and CDR2 is FQNEAQ. The CDR3 sequence: CASSLIFGGNTGELFF. CDR3 nucleotides: TGTGCCAGCAGCTTAATATTCGGGGGGAACACCGGGGAGCTGTTTTTT.

The V and J genes are TRBV12-2 and TRBJ1-3; TRBD1, the table's D call, lacks a check against the DNA. TRBV12-2 is annotated as a pseudogene. There are 18 residues in the CDR3. CDR3 residues: CASRLADPTGISGNTIYF. The DNA of the CDR3 is TGTGCAAGTCGCTTAGCGGATCCAACAGGGATCTCTGGAAACACCATATATTTT.

This clone was seen only once. The chain carries TRBV7-2 and TRBJ2-1; D could derive from TRBD1 or TRBD2 (6 bases each). The CDR3 consists of 13 residues. From germline, CDR1 is SGHTA and CDR2 FQGNSA. The V end was cut by 5 bases, the J end by 8 bases, with 13 bases between. The CDR3, as DNA: TGTGCCAGCAGCCGACGGGGGCTCGATGAGCAGTTCTTC. This encodes CASSRRGLDEQFF.

This sequence joins TRBV28 and TRBJ1-1; 7 bases are shared with TRBD1. This CDR3 comprises 15 residues. The germline CDR1 and CDR2 sequences are MDHEN and SYDVKM. Losses at the gene ends were 5 bases for V and 5 bases for J; bases not matched to a gene: 11. The CDR3: CASSLHSGRGTEAFF. DNA of the CDR3: TGTGCCAGCAGTCTACACTCCGGCAGGGGGACTGAAGCTTTCTTT. The full variable domain, completed using reference TRBV28 and TRBJ1-1, is DVKVTQSSRYLVKRTGEKVFLECVQDMDHENMFWYRQDPGLGLRLIYFSYDVKMKEKGDIPEGYSVSREKKERFSLILESASTNQTSMYLCASSLHSGRGTEAFFGQGTRLTVV.

The chain has TRBV11-2 and TRBJ2-2; D is undetermined. CDR3 length equals 12 residues. Germline lookup yields CDR1 SGHAT and CDR2 FQNNGV. The V end was cut by 1 base, the J end by 7 bases, with 4 bases between. The CDR3 sequence is CASSLGFGELFF. The CDR3 bases are TGTGCCAGCAGCTTAGGTTTCGGGGAGCTGTTTTTT.

The rearrangement links TRBV9 to TRBJ2-1; 16 bases are a match to TRBD2. Germline lookup yields CDR1 SGDLS and CDR2 YYNGEE. The CDR3 runs 18 residues. V shed 4 bases and J 3 bases; nucleotides not matched to a gene: 7. CDR3 protein: CASSPGTSGRANYNEQFF. For the CDR3, the DNA is TGTGCCAGCAGCCCTGGGACTAGCGGGAGGGCCAACTACAATGAGCAGTTCTTC.

V usage is TRBV7-2 and J usage is TRBJ1-2, with TRBD1 matching over 9 bases. With V trimmed by 5 bases and J by 4 bases, 8 bases remained unmatched. The CDR3 has 15 residues. Germline V CDR1 and CDR2: SGHTA, FQGNSA. The chain's CDR3 is CASSRPPGQGYGYTF. The CDR3 DNA reads as TGTGCCAGCAGCCGACCCCCGGGACAGGGCTATGGCTACACCTTC.

This chain joins TRBV6-4 and TRBJ1-6, with D possibly TRBD1 on 6 matching bases. The CDR3 is 15 residues long. The V and J ends lost 6 bases and 8 bases respectively, with 17 bases between them. CDR1 is MRHNA, CDR2 SNTAGT, per germline. This CDR3 is CASRLVGGDYSPLHF. In nucleotides, the CDR3 is TGTGCCAGCAGGCTCGTGGGGGGCGATTATTCACCCCTCCACTTT.

The chain couples TRBV6-5 to TRBJ1-1; D gene unclear. CDR1 and CDR2 (germline): MNHEY, SVGAGI. The V end lost 0 bases, the J end lost 1 base, and 12 bases lay between the germline ends. The CDR3 consists of 16 residues. The CDR3 DNA follows: TGTGCCAGCAGTTACTCGGGGTACTTGCCGAACACTGAAGCTTTCTTT. This translates into CASSYSGYLPNTEAFF.

The chain combines TRBV10-1 with TRBJ1-1; the match to TRBD1 covers 8 bases. The CDR3 covers 15 residues. Germline CDR1 WNHNN, CDR2 SYGVQD (reference sequence). Unmatched junction bases numbered 0, after V lost 0 bases and J lost 0 bases. CDR3 sequence: CASSESDRVNTEAFF. CDR3 coding DNA: TGCGCCAGCAGTGAGTCGGACAGGGTGAACACTGAAGCTTTCTTT.

V is TRBV18 and J is TRBJ2-5; D may be TRBD2 (5 bases). The CDR3 is 12 residues long. Germline CDR1 is KGHSH and CDR2 is LQKENI. With 5 bases removed from V and 5 bases from J, the gap between germline ends came to 9 bases. The CDR3 protein is CASSSRRETQYF. CDR3 nucleotides: TGTGCCAGCTCATCGAGGAGGGAGACCCAGTACTTC.

The chain combines TRBV28 with TRBJ2-1, with D possibly being TRBD2 (5 bases). V gave up 3 bases and J gave up 4 bases, with 16 bases separating them. The CDR3 covers 16 residues. CDR1 is MDHEN and CDR2 is SYDVKM in the germline V gene. CDR3: CASSLPLTNPYNEQFF. CDR3 coding DNA: TGTGCCAGCAGTTTGCCCCTGACTAACCCATACAATGAGCAGTTCTTC.

This clone has more than one count but fewer than ten. V is TRBV7-9 and J is TRBJ1-6; 10 bases are shared with TRBD1. The germline V gene has CDR1 SEHNR and CDR2 FQNEAQ (reference sequence). The CDR3 covers 16 residues. J was trimmed by 4 bases and V by 3 bases; bases with no gene match: 3. The CDR3 loop is CASSLGQGFYNSPLHF. The CDR3, as DNA: TGTGCCAGCAGCTTGGGACAGGGGTTTTATAATTCACCCCTCCACTTT.

The chain links TRBV4-1 to TRBJ2-3; no reliable D call. The CDR3 extends over 17 amino acids. Germline loops: CDR1 MGHRA, CDR2 YSYEKL. The ends were cut back, 0 bases at V and 1 base at J, with 14 bases in the middle. This CDR3 reads CASSQDMWGRRTDTQYF. In nucleotides, the CDR3 is TGCGCCAGCAGCCAAGATATGTGGGGTAGGCGCACAGATACGCAGTATTTT.

Only one count was recorded for this clone. Here the CDR3 reads CASSATSRPYEQYF. As DNA, the CDR3 is TGTGCCAGCAGCGCGACTAGCAGACCCTACGAGCAGTACTTC. The chain carries TRBV11-2 and TRBJ2-7; 7 positions agree with TRBD2. Per germline, CDR1 SGHAT and CDR2 FQNNGV. Germline trimming cut 5 bases from V and 2 bases from J; bases unmatched to any gene: 6. The CDR3 is 14 residues long.

CDR3 DNA: TGTGCCAGCAGTGGCGGGAGTGGCACAGATACGCAGTATTTT. It is translated as CASSGGSGTDTQYF. V and J are TRBV2 and TRBJ2-3, with TRBD2 matching over 7 bases. Germline CDR1 is SNHLY and CDR2 is FYNNEI. The V segment lost 4 bases and the J segment 1 base; nucleotides outside the gene matches: 2. The CDR3 sequence is 14 residues long.

The chain carries TRBV28 and TRBJ1-2; D call uncertain. The CDR3 length is 13 residues. CDR1 MDHEN and CDR2 SYDVKM come from the germline V gene. Trimming stripped 5 bases from V and 5 bases from J, with 12 bases between. CDR3 loop: CASSPNGVYGYTF. The CDR3 bases are TGTGCCAGCAGTCCAAACGGGGTTTATGGCTACACCTTC.

This rearrangement joins TRBV11-2 to TRBJ2-7; 7 bases match TRBD1. Germline V gene data show CDR1 as SGHAT and CDR2 as FQNNGV. The CDR3 loop spans 15 amino acids. J was trimmed by 5 bases and V by 0 bases; bases with no gene match: 7. The CDR3 sequence is CASSLDLGGYHEQYV. The CDR3 DNA is TGTGCCAGCAGCTTAGATTTAGGGGGCTACCACGAGCAGTACGTC.

This chain uses TRBV5-1 with TRBJ2-3; 7 bases are a match to TRBD1. The CDR3 runs to 16 residues. The germline V gene has CDR1 SGHRS and CDR2 YFSETQ. V shed 3 bases, J shed 1 base, and the junction held 8 bases outside the gene matches. The CDR3 nucleotides are TGCGCCAGCAGCTCAGGGACAGACTACCGCACAGATACGCAGTATTTT. Amino acids: CASSSGTDYRTDTQYF.

This chain joins TRBV6-7 and TRBJ1-4, with D possibly matching TRBD1 (5 bases). TRBV6-7 is designated an ORF whose function remains uncertain. Trimming cost V 7 bases and J 5 bases, with 17 bases left between them. The CDR3 is 15 residues long. This CDR3 is CASTLRGGRNEKLFF. CDR3 nucleotides: TGTGCCAGCACCCTCCGGGGGGGTAGGAATGAAAAACTGTTTTTT.

V gene TRBV11-1 combines with J gene TRBJ1-4, with D maybe TRBD1 (6 bases). The CDR3 runs to 14 residues. The germline gives CDR1 SGHAT, CDR2 FQDESV (reference sequence). Trimming left V 5 bases short and J 8 bases short, with 15 bases between. This CDR3 reads CASSLRRGNEKLFF. CDR3 DNA: TGTGCCAGCAGCCTGAGAAGGGGGAACGAAAAACTGTTTTTT.

The chain has TRBV2 and TRBJ2-4, with 8 bases matching TRBD2. CDR1 is SNHLY and CDR2 is FYNNEI in the germline V gene. The CDR3 is 18 amino acids. Trimming removed 3 bases from V and 0 bases from J; junction bases left unmatched: 10. CDR3 region: CASSEGREDLLAKNIQYF. Here the CDR3 DNA reads TGTGCCAGCAGTGAGGGGCGGGAGGACCTTCTAGCCAAAAACATTCAGTACTTC.

This chain joins TRBV7-9 and TRBJ2-1, with D possibly TRBD2 on 6 matching bases. The CDR3 has 15 residues. Germline V CDR1 and CDR2: SEHNR, FQNEAQ (reference sequence). The V end was cut by 3 bases, the J end by 3 bases, with 12 bases between. The CDR3 protein is CASSFGWGLYNEQFF. CDR3 in DNA: TGTGCCAGCAGCTTTGGGTGGGGACTCTACAATGAGCAGTTCTTC.